What follows are 15 T cell receptor beta chains derived from one specimen sequenced in a study of shared clonotypes between healthy human individuals. CD45RO-negative, CCR7-positively selected cells formed the naive CD8 fraction, excluding terminally differentiated effector memory CD45RA+ cells. Sequencing was performed with immunoSEQ multiplex PCR; in TCRdb, only in-frame clones are kept and a portion is missing. The table lists roughly 2 million clones, about 95% of them singletons, with about 1.1% in the top ten. The sample comprised naive CD8+ T cells sorted from blood. Receptors were obtained from a man aged 18 to 30 in good health.

The rearrangement uses TRBV5-8 and TRBJ1-5, with a weak D call TRBD1 (5 bases). The V end lost 3 bases, the J end lost 1 base, and 8 bases lay between the germline ends. Per the germline V gene, CDR1 is SGHTS and CDR2 is YDEGEE. The CDR3 length is 14 residues. The chain's CDR3 is CASSSRDSNQPQHF. As DNA, the CDR3 is TGTGCCAGCAGCTCTCGGGACAGCAATCAGCCCCAGCATTTT.

V usage is TRBV6-1 and J usage is TRBJ1-1; 8 nucleotides agree with TRBD1. Germline-derived CDR1 and CDR2 are MNHNS and SASEGT. CDR3 length: 16 residues. V shed 3 bases and J 3 bases; nucleotides not matched to a gene: 9. The CDR3 spells CASSDLAGGMDTEAFF. CDR3 DNA: TGTGCCAGCAGTGATTTGGCAGGGGGCATGGACACTGAAGCTTTCTTT.

The V call is TRBV10-2, the J call TRBJ2-2; no clear D. The CDR3 contains 12 residues. Trimming left V 0 bases short and J 7 bases short, with 3 bases between. The germline CDR1 and CDR2 sequences are WSHSY and SAAADI. CDR3 nucleotide sequence: TGCGCCAGCAGTGAGTCGGGCGGGGAGCTGTTTTTT. Translated, it gives CASSESGGELFF.

This clone was recorded once. V and J are TRBV13 and TRBJ2-2; D ambiguous. Germline loops: CDR1 PRHDT, CDR2 FYEKMQ (reference sequence). Trimming shortened V by 3 bases and J by 1 base, and 9 bases separated the two germline ends. The CDR3 loop spans 15 amino acids. CDR3 DNA: TGTGCCAGCAGCTTTCTCAGCCTGAACACCGGGGAGCTGTTTTTT. Protein product: CASSFLSLNTGELFF.

This sequence joins TRBV5-8 and TRBJ1-5, with D possibly matching TRBD1 (6 bases). Germline-derived CDR1 and CDR2 are SGHTS and YDEGEE. The CDR3 loop spans 15 amino acids. The V end was cut by 4 bases, the J end by 1 base, with 12 bases between. The CDR3 protein is CASSNRGQSNQPQHF. CDR3 in DNA: TGTGCCAGCAGCAATAGAGGACAGAGCAATCAGCCCCAGCATTTT.

The chain uses TRBV7-9 and TRBJ1-2, with D possibly TRBD1 on 6 matching bases. CDR1 is SEHNR and CDR2 is FQNEAQ in the germline V gene (reference sequence). V lost 3 bases, J lost 4 bases, and 15 bases lay in between. The CDR3 length is 15 residues. The CDR3 region is CASSFIVGGPYGYTF. CDR3 nucleotide sequence: TGTGCCAGCAGCTTCATCGTGGGGGGCCCCTATGGCTACACCTTC.

The chain employs TRBV27 and TRBJ2-7; 7 bases align to TRBD2. The V segment lost 5 bases and the J segment 3 bases; nucleotides outside the gene matches: 13. Per the germline V gene, CDR1 is MNHEY and CDR2 is SMNVEV (reference sequence). This CDR3 is 16 amino acids long. CDR3 nucleotide sequence: TGTGCCAGCAGTCCCTCCCGGGGGGAGAGCGACTACGAGCAGTACTTC. It is translated as CASSPSRGESDYEQYF.

The chain couples TRBV27 to TRBJ2-7; TRBD2 aligns across 9 bases. The CDR3 is made up of 14 amino acids. With V trimmed by 6 bases and J by 3 bases, 6 bases remained unmatched. Germline V gives CDR1 MNHEY, CDR2 SMNVEV (reference sequence). The CDR3 nucleotides read TGTGCCAGCAGACCCGCGGGGGGGGGCTACGAGCAGTACTTC. Translated, it gives CASRPAGGGYEQYF.

This clone was counted once. The J gene is TRBJ2-7, the V gene TRBV19; 9 positions match TRBD1. V lost 2 bases and J lost 6; bases outside the gene matches: 14. Germline-derived CDR1 and CDR2 are LNHDA and SQIVND (reference sequence). This CDR3 spans 17 amino acids. CDR3 coding DNA: TGTGCCAGTAGTATAATGGGTGTTGGGACAGGGTCAACCGAGCAGTACTTC. It codes for CASSIMGVGTGSTEQYF.

The chain combines TRBV5-1 with TRBJ1-5; possible D gene TRBD1, 5 bases. The CDR3 contains 18 residues. Germline V lookup: CDR1 SGHRS, CDR2 YFSETQ. V lost 2 bases to trimming and J lost 0 bases, with 18 bases between them. CDR3 residues: CASSFPGAGVYSNQPQHF. The CDR3 region has the DNA TGCGCCAGCAGCTTCCCCGGGGCAGGTGTTTATAGCAATCAGCCCCAGCATTTT.

The genes are TRBV4-3 and TRBJ2-7, with 13 positions matching TRBD2. V dropped 0 bases and J dropped 5; count of bases not matched to a gene: 13. This CDR3 spans 19 amino acids. Germline CDR1 reads LGHNA; CDR2 reads YSLEER. Here the CDR3 reads CASSQDPFTSGRVVHEQYF. The CDR3, as DNA: TGCGCCAGCAGCCAAGATCCGTTTACTAGCGGGAGGGTGGTCCACGAGCAGTACTTC.

The gene calls are TRBV13 and TRBJ2-1; D not certain. The CDR3 length is 12 residues. V lost 5 bases, J lost 6 bases, and 8 bases lay in between. Germline V gene lookup returns CDR1 PRHDT and CDR2 FYEKMQ (reference sequence). The CDR3, as DNA: TGTGCCAGCAGCCGCCGTTCCAATGAGCAGTTCTTC. Translating gives CASSRRSNEQFF. Full variable domain (outside the CDR3, taken from reference TRBV13 and TRBJ2-1): AAGVIQSPRHLIKEKRETATLKCYPIPRHDTVYWYQQGPGQDPQFLISFYEKMQSDKGSIPDRFSAQQFSDYHSELNMSSLELGDSALYFCASSRRSNEQFFGPGTRLTVL.

The chain recombines TRBV4-3 with TRBJ1-1, with TRBD1 matching over 8 bases. CDR3 length equals 18 residues. The V segment lost 0 bases and the J segment 4 bases; nucleotides outside the gene matches: 13. Germline-derived CDR1 and CDR2 are LGHNA and YSLEER. The CDR3 DNA reads TGCGCCAGCAGCCAAGATGCATTTATCCAGGACAGGGCCACTGAAGCTTTCTTT. It specifies CASSQDAFIQDRATEAFF.

This sequence joins TRBV10-3 and TRBJ2-3, with a possible D match to TRBD2 (6 bases). Germline values: CDR1 ENHRY, CDR2 SYGVKD. The CDR3 contains 11 residues. With 10 bases removed from V and 6 bases from J, the gap between germline ends came to 11 bases. The CDR3 spells CATQEGDTQYF. As DNA, the CDR3 is TGTGCCACCCAGGAGGGGGATACGCAGTATTTT.

The chain uses TRBV2 and TRBJ2-1; perhaps TRBD2 as D (6 bases). Germline lookup yields CDR1 SNHLY and CDR2 FYNNEI. The CDR3 sequence is 16 residues long. Trimming shortened V by 4 bases and J by 3 bases, and 16 bases separated the two germline ends. Written as DNA, the CDR3 is TGTGCCAGCAGTGCAAGGGGAACTAGCATCTACAATGAGCAGTTCTTC. Translated: CASSARGTSIYNEQFF.